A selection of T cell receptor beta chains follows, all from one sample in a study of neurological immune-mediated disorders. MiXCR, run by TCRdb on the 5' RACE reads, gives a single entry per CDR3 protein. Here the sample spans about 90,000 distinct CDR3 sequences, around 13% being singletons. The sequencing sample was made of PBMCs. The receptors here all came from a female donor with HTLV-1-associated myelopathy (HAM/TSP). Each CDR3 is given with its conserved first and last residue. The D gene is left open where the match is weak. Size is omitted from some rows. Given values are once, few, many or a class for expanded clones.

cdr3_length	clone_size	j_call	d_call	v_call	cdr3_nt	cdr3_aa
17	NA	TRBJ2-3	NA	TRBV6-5	TGTGCCACCAAAAAACAATACAGGGAGACTAGCACAGATAAGCAGTATTTT	CATKKQYRETSTDKQYF
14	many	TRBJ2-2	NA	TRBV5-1	TGCGCCAGTAGGGGCCCCAGTGGCGTCGGGGAGCTGTTTTTT	CASRGPSGVGELFF
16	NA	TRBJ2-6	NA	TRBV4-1	TGCGCCAGCAGCCTTTTCCAGGGCTCTGGGGCCAACGTCCTGACTTTC	CASSLFQGSGANVLTF
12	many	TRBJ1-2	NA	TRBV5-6	TGTGCCAGCAGCTTTGCTCAATATGGCTACACCTTC	CASSFAQYGYTF
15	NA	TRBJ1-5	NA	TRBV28	TGTGCCAGCCCGCCTGACGGCTTGGGCAATGAGCCCCAGCATTTT	CASPPDGLGNEPQHF
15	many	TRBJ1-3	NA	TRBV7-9	TGTGCCAGCAGCTTGGGTAGAAGCTCTGGAAACACCATATATTTT	CASSLGRSSGNTIYF
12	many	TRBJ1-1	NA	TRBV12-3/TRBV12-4	TGTGCCAGCAGTTCCGGACACCCTGAAGCTTTCTTT	CASSSGHPEAFF
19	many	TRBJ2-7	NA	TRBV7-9	TGTGCCAGCAGCCTATACCTAAATACAGGCCTCCCCGCCTCCTACGAGCAGTACTTC	CASSLYLNTGLPASYEQYF
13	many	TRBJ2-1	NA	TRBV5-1	TGCGCCAGCAGCACGGACTCACTGGGTGAGCAGTTCTTC	CASSTDSLGEQFF
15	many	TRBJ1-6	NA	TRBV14	TGTGCCAGCAGCCCCCTAGGTGGAGGGAGTTCACCCCTCCACTTT	CASSPLGGGSSPLHF
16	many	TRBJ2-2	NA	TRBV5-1	TGCGCCAGCAGCTTGGCGAACAGGGATGACACCGGGGAGCTGTTTTTT	CASSLANRDDTGELFF
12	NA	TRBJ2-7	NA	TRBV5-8	TGTGCCAGCAGCTTCCAGACATACGAGCTGTACTTC	CASSFQTYELYF
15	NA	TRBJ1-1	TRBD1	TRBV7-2	TGTGCCAGCAGCGCCCGGGACAGGGGACTCACTGAAGCTTTCTTT	CASSARDRGLTEAFF
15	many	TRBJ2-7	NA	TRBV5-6	TGTGCCAGCAGCCCCACCCCGGGGGCCTCCTACGAGCAGTACTTC	CASSPTPGASYEQYF
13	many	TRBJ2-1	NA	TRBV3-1	TGTGCCAGCAGCCGGGGGGAGTACAATGAGCAGTTCTTC	CASSRGEYNEQFF
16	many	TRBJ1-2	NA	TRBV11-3	TGTGCCAGCAGCTTTTCCCGGGGCGGCGGTGGCTATGGCTACACCTTC	CASSFSRGGGGYGYTF
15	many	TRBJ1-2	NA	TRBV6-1	TGTGCCAGCAGGAGAATTTTCGCGGGAGGGAAAGGCTACACCTTC	CASRRIFAGGKGYTF
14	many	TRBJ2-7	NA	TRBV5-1	TGCGCCAGCAGCGCTAGGACGGGCTCCTACGAGCAGTACTTC	CASSARTGSYEQYF
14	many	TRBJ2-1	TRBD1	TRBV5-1	TGCGCCAGCAAGGGACAGAGCTCCTACAATGAGCAGTTCTTC	CASKGQSSYNEQFF
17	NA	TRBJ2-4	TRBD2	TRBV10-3	TGTGCCATCAGTGACGGGACTAGCGGGTTGGTCAAAAACATTCAGTACTTC	CAISDGTSGLVKNIQYF
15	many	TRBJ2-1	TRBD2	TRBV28	TGTGCCAGCAGCTCCCAGCGGGGGGGCTACAATGAGCAGTTCTTC	CASSSQRGGYNEQFF
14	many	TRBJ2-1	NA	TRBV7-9	TGTGCCAGCAGCTTACGGTCCGCGATCTATGAGCAGTTCTTC	CASSLRSAIYEQFF
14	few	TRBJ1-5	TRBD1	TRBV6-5	TGTGCCAGCAGTGGGACAGGGGGGCATCAGCCCCAGCATTTT	CASSGTGGHQPQHF
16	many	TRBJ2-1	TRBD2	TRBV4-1	TGCGCCAGCAGCCCTAGCGGGGGACCGCCCTACAATGAGCAGTTCTTC	CASSPSGGPPYNEQFF
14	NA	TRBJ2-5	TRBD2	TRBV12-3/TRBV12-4	TGTGTCAGCAGTTTAGCGGGGGTGGGAGAGACCCAGTACTTC	CVSSLAGVGETQYF
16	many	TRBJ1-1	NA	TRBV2	TGTGCCAGCAGTCCTAGGGGCTCTACTAAGGGCACTGAAGCTTTCTTT	CASSPRGSTKGTEAFF
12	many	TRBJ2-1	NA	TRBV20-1	TGCAGTGCTAGGGCCGGCTCCAATGAGCAGTTCTTC	CSARAGSNEQFF
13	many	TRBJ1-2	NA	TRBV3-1	TGTGCCAGCAGCCAAACAGGGTCTGGTGGCTACACCTTC	CASSQTGSGGYTF
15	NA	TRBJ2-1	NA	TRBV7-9	TGTGCCAGCAGCTTAGGGCAGGCGGCCGGGAATGAGCAGTTCTTC	CASSLGQAAGNEQFF
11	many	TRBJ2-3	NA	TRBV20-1	TGCAGTGCTCTAAAAGGGGATACGCAGTATTTT	CSALKGDTQYF
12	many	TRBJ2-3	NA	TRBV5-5	TGTGCCAGCAGCCTCCCGGGAGATACGCAGTATTTT	CASSLPGDTQYF
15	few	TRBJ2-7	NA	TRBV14	TGTGCCAGCAGCCAACTAGGGCTGAGCTCCTACGAGCAGTACTTC	CASSQLGLSSYEQYF
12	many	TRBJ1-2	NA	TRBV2	TGTGCCAGCAGGGCATACAACTATGGCTACACCTTC	CASRAYNYGYTF
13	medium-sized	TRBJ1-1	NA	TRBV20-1	TGCAGTGTTGATGGTGGGGTGAACACTGAAGCTTTCTTT	CSVDGGVNTEAFF
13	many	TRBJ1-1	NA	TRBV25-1	TGTGCCAGCAGTGACCGACAAAACACTGAAGCTTTCTTT	CASSDRQNTEAFF
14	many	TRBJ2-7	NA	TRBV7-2	TGTGCCAGCAGCTCGGAAGTATGGACCTACGAGCAGTACTTC	CASSSEVWTYEQYF
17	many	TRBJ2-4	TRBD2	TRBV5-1	TGCGCCAGCAGCCCTACCCCTAGCGGGGGAGCCAAAAACATTCAGTACTTC	CASSPTPSGGAKNIQYF
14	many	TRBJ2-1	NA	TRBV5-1	TGCGCCAGCAGCTTGGGCGACCGCTCCACTGAGCAGTTCTTC	CASSLGDRSTEQFF
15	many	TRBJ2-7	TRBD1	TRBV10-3	TGTGCCATCAGTGTTTCCGGGACAGGGGCCTTTGGGCAGTACTTC	CAISVSGTGAFGQYF
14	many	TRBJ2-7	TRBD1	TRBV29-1	TGCAGCGTTTTTCGGGACAGGGAGCCCTACGAGCAGTACTTC	CSVFRDREPYEQYF
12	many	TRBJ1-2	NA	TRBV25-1	TGTGCCAGCAGTGTGACGAAAGGGACGCGAACCTTC	CASSVTKGTRTF
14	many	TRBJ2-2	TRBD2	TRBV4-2	TGTGCCAGCAGCCAGAGTAGCGGGGCCGGGGAGCTGTTTTTT	CASSQSSGAGELFF
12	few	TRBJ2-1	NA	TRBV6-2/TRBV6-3	TGTGCCAGCCTCGGAGCCTACAATGAGCAGTTCTTC	CASLGAYNEQFF
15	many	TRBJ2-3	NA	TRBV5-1	TGCGCCAGCAGCTTGAGCGGGACAGCCACAGATACGCAGTATTTT	CASSLSGTATDTQYF
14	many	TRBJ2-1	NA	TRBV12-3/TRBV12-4	TGTGCCAGCAGTTTACGGAGCTCCTACAATGAGCAGTTCTTC	CASSLRSSYNEQFF
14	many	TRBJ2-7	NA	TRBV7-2	TGTGCCAGCAGCCCGAGGGGGGCCTCCTACGAGCAGTACTTC	CASSPRGASYEQYF
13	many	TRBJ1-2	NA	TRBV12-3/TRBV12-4	TGTGCCAGCAGTTTAGCCAGGGTCTCTGGCTACACCTTC	CASSLARVSGYTF
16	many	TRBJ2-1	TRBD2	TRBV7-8	TGTGCCAGCAGCCAATCCACGCGGGGGAGCTACAATGAGCAGTTCTTC	CASSQSTRGSYNEQFF
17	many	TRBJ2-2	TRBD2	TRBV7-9	TGTGCCAGCAGCTTACTGCGGGGCGGGGGGAACACCGGGGAGCTGTTTTTT	CASSLLRGGGNTGELFF
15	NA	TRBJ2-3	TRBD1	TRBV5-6	TGTGCCAGCAGCTTGACAGGGGGGCTACGAGATACGCAGTATTTT	CASSLTGGLRDTQYF
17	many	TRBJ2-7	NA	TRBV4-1	TGCGCCAGCAGCCAAGGATTGGCCGGACCGCGACCCTACGAGCAGTACTTC	CASSQGLAGPRPYEQYF